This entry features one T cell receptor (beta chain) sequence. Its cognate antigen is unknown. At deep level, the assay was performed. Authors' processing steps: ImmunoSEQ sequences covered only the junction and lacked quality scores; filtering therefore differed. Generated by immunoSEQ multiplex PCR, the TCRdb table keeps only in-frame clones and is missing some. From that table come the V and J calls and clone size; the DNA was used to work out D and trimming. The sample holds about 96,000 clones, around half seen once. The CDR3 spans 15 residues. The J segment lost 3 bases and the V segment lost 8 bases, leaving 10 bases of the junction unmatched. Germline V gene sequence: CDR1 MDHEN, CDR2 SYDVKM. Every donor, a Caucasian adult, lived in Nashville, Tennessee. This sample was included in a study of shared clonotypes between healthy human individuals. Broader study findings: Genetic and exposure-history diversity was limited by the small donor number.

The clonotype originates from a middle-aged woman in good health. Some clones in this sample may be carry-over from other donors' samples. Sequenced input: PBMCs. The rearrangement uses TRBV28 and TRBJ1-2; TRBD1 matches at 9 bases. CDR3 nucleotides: TGTGCCAGCGGAGACACAGGGGGCGGTTACTATGGCTACACCTTC. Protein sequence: CASGDTGGGYYGYTF.